These 30 T cell receptor beta chains were all obtained from the same sample, sequenced in a study of Ad26.COV2.S vaccination and SARS-CoV-2 variants. Treatment: 15 to 20 received Ad26.COV2.S at low or high dose, single or two shots; several received placebo; per-sample allocation not given. Specimen acquisition occurred on day 63 following the initial vaccine or placebo injection. The repertoire was sequenced with immunoSEQ multiplex PCR; TCRdb's copy has only in-frame clones and lacks some. This sample carries more than 250,000 clones, around 87% of them seen once, and the ten largest clones take approximately 3.3%. The sequences come from peripheral blood, collected in a trial of Ad26.COV2.S vaccine versus placebo. The receptors originated from a person between 18 and 65 years old who received the Ad26.COV2.S COVID-19 vaccine or a placebo.

The chain links TRBV9 to TRBJ2-5; TRBD1 might be the D (5 bases). Germline V lookup: CDR1 SGDLS, CDR2 YYNGEE. This CDR3 spans 14 amino acids. V dropped 4 bases and J dropped 1 base, with 11 bases sitting between them. DNA of the CDR3: TGTGCCAGCAGCACCCGACAGCTCCAAGAGACCCAGTACTTC. Translated, it gives CASSTRQLQETQYF.

V gene TRBV5-6 combines with J gene TRBJ2-2; no clear D. Germline loops: CDR1 SGHDT, CDR2 YYEEEE. This CDR3 is 17 amino acids long. V was shortened by 4 bases and J by 5 bases, with 21 bases between the two germline ends. As DNA, the CDR3 is TGTGCCAGCAGCCTGAATGTAGGGAAAGCTCGAACCGGGGAGCTGTTTTTT. This encodes CASSLNVGKARTGELFF.

J is TRBJ2-5 and V is TRBV11-2, with TRBD2 matching 7 bases. Germline V lookup: CDR1 SGHAT, CDR2 FQNNGV. CDR3 length equals 17 residues. The ends lost 5 bases at V and 0 bases at J; junction bases unmatched: 12. The CDR3 nucleotides are TGTGCCAGCAGCGCGCGCTACCAGACTAGCTACCAAGAGACCCAGTACTTC. This sequence encodes CASSARYQTSYQETQYF.

This clone was recorded only once. V and J are TRBV28 and TRBJ2-7, with D maybe TRBD1 (5 bases). Trimming cost V 7 bases and J 7 bases, with 14 bases left between them. The CDR3 sequence is 12 residues long. Germline V gene sequence: CDR1 MDHEN, CDR2 SYDVKM. CDR3 protein: CASTRKGREQYF. CDR3 nucleotides: TGTGCCAGCACCCGAAAGGGGCGGGAGCAGTACTTC.

The genes are TRBV30 and TRBJ1-2; the match to TRBD1 covers 9 bases. CDR3 length: 15 amino acids. With V trimmed by 0 bases and J by 7 bases, 9 bases remained unmatched. Germline lookup yields CDR1 GTSNPN and CDR2 SVGIG (reference sequence). CDR3 sequence (DNA): TGTGCCTGGAGTGTTAGTGTACAGGGGGCGTCTGGCTACACCTTC. Protein product: CAWSVSVQGASGYTF.

J is TRBJ2-2 and V is TRBV5-1; 8 bases are shared with TRBD1. The CDR3 spans 15 residues. Unmatched junction bases numbered 8, after V lost 4 bases and J lost 6 bases. Germline V gives CDR1 SGHRS, CDR2 YFSETQ. In DNA, the CDR3 is TGCGCCAGCAGCGGAGGACAGGGATGGGCCGGGGAGCTGTTTTTT. Protein: CASSGGQGWAGELFF. The full variable domain, its missing parts supplied by reference TRBV5-1 and TRBJ2-2, is KAGVTQTPRYLIKTRGQQVTLSCSPISGHRSVSWYQQTPGQGLQFLFEYFSETQRNKGNFPGRFSGRQFSNSRSEMNVSTLELGDSALYLCASSGGQGWAGELFFGEGSRLTVL.

The chain carries TRBV11-2 and TRBJ2-3; D remains ambiguous. The CDR3 contains 14 residues. Germline CDR1 reads SGHAT; CDR2 reads FQNNGV. V was shortened by 0 bases and J by 1 base, with 5 bases between the two germline ends. The CDR3 DNA is TGTGCCAGCAGCTTAGACGGCGGCACAGATACGCAGTATTTT. This translates into CASSLDGGTDTQYF.

This chain connects TRBV11-2 to TRBJ1-3; D remains ambiguous. CDR1 SGHAT and CDR2 FQNNGV come from the germline V gene. The V end was cut by 3 bases, the J end by 2 bases, with 8 bases between. The CDR3 has 14 amino acids. The CDR3: CASSFEGPGNTIYF. The CDR3, as DNA: TGTGCCAGCAGCTTTGAAGGACCTGGAAACACCATATATTTT.

The V and J genes are TRBV27 and TRBJ2-3, with D unclear. CDR3 length: 16 amino acids. V was shortened by 2 bases and J by 0 bases, with 12 bases between the two germline ends. The germline V gene encodes CDR1 MNHEY and CDR2 SMNVEV (reference sequence). The CDR3 protein is CASSLLDGTSTDTQYF. CDR3 coding DNA: TGTGCCAGCAGTTTACTCGACGGCACTAGCACAGATACGCAGTATTTT.

The chain joins TRBV5-6 to TRBJ2-5; tentatively, D is TRBD1 (6 bases). The CDR3 length is 15 residues. Germline CDR1 reads SGHDT; CDR2 reads YYEEEE. V was shortened by 0 bases and J by 2 bases, with 11 bases between the two germline ends. CDR3 residues: CASSLDTGIQETQYF. In DNA form, the CDR3 reads TGTGCCAGCAGCTTGGATACAGGGATACAAGAGACCCAGTACTTC.

This chain links TRBV5-6 with TRBJ1-1, with D possibly being TRBD1 (5 bases). The CDR3 length is 13 residues. Germline lookup yields CDR1 SGHDT and CDR2 YYEEEE. The ends were cut back, 3 bases at V and 6 bases at J, with 12 bases in the middle. In DNA form, the CDR3 reads TGTGCCAGCAGCTCCCCAGGGTCGGCTGAAGCTTTCTTT. It is translated as CASSSPGSAEAFF.

In DNA form, the CDR3 reads TGTGCCAGCAGTCCGAGCCAGGGGGGGACCTATGGCTACACCTTC. Its translation: CASSPSQGGTYGYTF. The gene calls are TRBV27 and TRBJ1-2; TRBD1 matches 7 bases. Germline trimming cut 5 bases from V and 4 bases from J; bases unmatched to any gene: 10. Germline V lookup: CDR1 MNHEY, CDR2 SMNVEV (reference sequence). This CDR3 has 15 residues.

The chain joins TRBV5-1 to TRBJ2-2; D gene uncertain. Germline lookup yields CDR1 SGHRS and CDR2 YFSETQ. The CDR3 sequence is 13 residues long. Deletions cut 5 bases from V and 0 bases from J, with 5 bases between. The CDR3 DNA reads as TGCGCCAGCAGTTTAGCGAACACCGGGGAGCTGTTTTTT. Encoded protein: CASSLANTGELFF.

The V call is TRBV7-9, the J call TRBJ1-2; D is undetermined. The germline CDR1 and CDR2 sequences are SEHNR and FQNEAQ (reference sequence). V gave up 2 bases and J gave up 0 bases, with 4 bases separating them. This CDR3 contains 13 residues. This CDR3 reads CASSLPANYGYTF. In DNA, the CDR3 is TGTGCCAGCAGCTTACCCGCTAACTATGGCTACACCTTC.

V and J are TRBV19 and TRBJ1-1; D is uncertain. Germline-derived CDR1 and CDR2 are LNHDA and SQIVND (reference sequence). The length of the CDR3 is 14 residues. The V and J ends lost 9 bases and 8 bases respectively, with 22 bases between them. DNA of the CDR3: TGTGCCAGCCAATTCGGGCCTAGCTCGGGGGAAGCTTTCTTT. It is translated as CASQFGPSSGEAFF. Full variable domain (remainder filled in from reference TRBV19 and TRBJ1-1): DGGITQSPKYLFRKEGQNVTLSCEQNLNHDAMYWYRQDPGQGLRLIYYSQIVNDFQKGDIAEGYSVSREKKESFPLTVTSAQKNPTAFYLCASQFGPSSGEAFFGQGTRLTVV.

The rearrangement joins TRBV7-2 to TRBJ2-2, with D perhaps matching TRBD1 (6 bases). Germline V lookup: CDR1 SGHTA, CDR2 FQGNSA. Trimming removed 5 bases at V and 4 bases at J, with 14 bases between. This CDR3 contains 15 residues. This chain's CDR3 is CASSPARGITGELFF. The CDR3 bases are TGTGCCAGCAGCCCAGCAAGGGGGATCACCGGGGAGCTGTTTTTT.

The chain links TRBV7-9 to TRBJ2-1; 11 bases are shared with TRBD2. The CDR3 spans 15 residues. Per germline, CDR1 SEHNR and CDR2 FQNEAQ (reference sequence). The trim removed 5 bases at V and 2 bases at J, leaving 2 bases unmatched. CDR3 nucleotides: TGTGCCAGCAGCCCTAGCGGGGGGCCCTACAATGAGCAGTTCTTC. Amino acid sequence: CASSPSGGPYNEQFF.

The chain is built from TRBV19 and TRBJ2-6; 7 bases agree with TRBD1. The germline V gene has CDR1 LNHDA and CDR2 SQIVND (reference sequence). Trimming cost V 3 bases and J 2 bases; bases outside gene matches: 10. The CDR3 extends over 18 amino acids. CDR3 coding DNA: TGTGCCAGTAGTATCTTTTCAGGGGGTAAGGCTGGGGCCAACGTCCTGACTTTC. Its protein is CASSIFSGGKAGANVLTF.

This rearrangement joins TRBV4-1 to TRBJ2-2; the D gene could be TRBD1 or TRBD2 (5 bases each). Germline V gene lookup returns CDR1 MGHRA and CDR2 YSYEKL. The V and J ends lost 0 bases and 0 bases respectively, with 14 bases between them. The CDR3 is 18 amino acids. The CDR3 sequence is CASSQEGPGRTNTGELFF. The CDR3 bases are TGCGCCAGCAGCCAAGAGGGGCCGGGACGCACGAACACCGGGGAGCTGTTTTTT.

The genes are TRBV3-1 (or the pseudogene TRBV3-2) and TRBJ2-2; no definite D call. CDR3 length: 12 amino acids. V was clipped by 0 bases and J by 8 bases, with 4 bases between them. Germline V gene sequence: CDR1 LGHDT, CDR2 YNNKEL (reference sequence). CDR3 region: CASSQEGGELFF. Written as DNA, the CDR3 is TGTGCCAGCAGCCAAGAAGGTGGGGAGCTGTTTTTT.

The V gene is TRBV11-1, the J gene TRBJ2-1, with TRBD2 matching over 11 bases. V gave up 0 bases and J gave up 7 bases; unmatched junction bases: 2. Germline CDR1 SGHAT, CDR2 FQDESV (reference sequence). The CDR3 is 15 residues long. The CDR3, as DNA: TGTGCCAGCAGCTTAGCGGCTAGCGGGGGGAATGAGCAGTTCTTC. Protein sequence: CASSLAASGGNEQFF.

The gene calls are TRBV24-1 and TRBJ2-7; 7 bases line up with TRBD2. The length of the CDR3 is 17 residues. Trimming cost V 0 bases and J 4 bases; bases outside gene matches: 11. Germline V gene data show CDR1 as KGHDR and CDR2 as SFDVKD. Here the CDR3 reads CATSDLGGSFEHYEQYF. CDR3 in DNA: TGTGCCACCAGTGATTTGGGCGGGAGTTTCGAACATTACGAGCAGTACTTC.

This chain connects TRBV6-5 to TRBJ1-2; the D gene is possibly TRBD1 (5 bases). This CDR3 comprises 15 residues. Trimming cost V 4 bases and J 4 bases, with 16 bases left between them. CDR1 and CDR2 (germline): MNHEY, SVGAGI. In nucleotides, the CDR3 is TGTGCCAGCAGTTCACACCCTGGGGGTACCTATGGCTACACCTTC. Its protein is CASSSHPGGTYGYTF.

Only one count was recorded for this clone. The chain links TRBV10-3 to TRBJ1-1; possible D gene TRBD1, 5 bases. V dropped 1 base and J dropped 4 bases, with 16 bases sitting between them. CDR3 length equals 16 residues. Germline assignment: CDR1 ENHRY and CDR2 SYGVKD. DNA for the CDR3: TGTGCCATCAGTGAGTTTTTAAGGGGTTTTTCCACTGAAGCTTTCTTT. Translating it yields CAISEFLRGFSTEAFF.

The chain has TRBV7-9 and TRBJ1-2; 8 bases match TRBD1. V gave up 2 bases and J gave up 6 bases; unmatched junction bases: 2. The CDR3 covers 13 residues. Germline V lookup: CDR1 SEHNR, CDR2 FQNEAQ (reference sequence). CDR3 sequence reads: CASSLQGAHGYTF. As DNA, the CDR3 is TGTGCCAGCAGCTTACAGGGGGCTCATGGCTACACCTTC.

This clone was recorded once. V usage is TRBV19 and J usage is TRBJ1-5; unclear D gene. From germline, CDR1 is LNHDA and CDR2 SQIVND (reference sequence). The CDR3 loop spans 13 amino acids. V lost 4 bases to trimming and J lost 6 bases, with 10 bases between them. The chain's CDR3 is CASSTYEGQPQHF. In DNA form, the CDR3 reads TGTGCCAGTAGTACTTACGAGGGTCAGCCCCAGCATTTT.

This sequence joins TRBV2 and TRBJ1-3; D uncertain. V gave up 4 bases and J gave up 0 bases, with 10 bases separating them. Germline V gene sequence: CDR1 SNHLY, CDR2 FYNNEI. This CDR3 is built from 15 residues. For the CDR3, the DNA is TGTGCCAGCAGTGCCGGCCGGAGCTCTGGAAACACCATATATTTT. Protein: CASSAGRSSGNTIYF.

The V call is TRBV30, the J call TRBJ1-1, with TRBD1 matching 9 bases. The germline V gene encodes CDR1 GTSNPN and CDR2 SVGIG (reference sequence). V was pared by 4 bases and J by 5 bases, with 11 bases of the junction left unmatched. This CDR3 has 15 residues. The CDR3 here is CAWTIPGQGGTEAFF. For the CDR3, the DNA is TGTGCCTGGACAATTCCGGGACAGGGAGGGACTGAAGCTTTCTTT.

The sample holds one count of this clone. The chain uses TRBV7-2 and TRBJ1-1; maybe TRBD1 (6 bases). Germline V CDR1 and CDR2: SGHTA, FQGNSA. V was shortened by 3 bases and J by 5 bases, with 13 bases between the two germline ends. This CDR3 has 14 amino acids. This chain's CDR3 is CASSLLQGRTEAFF. DNA for the CDR3: TGTGCCAGCAGCTTGTTACAGGGCCGGACTGAAGCTTTCTTT.

The chain employs TRBV15 and TRBJ2-2; 9 bases match TRBD1. Germline CDR1 and CDR2: LNHNV and YYDKDF (reference sequence). The CDR3 totals 17 residues. With 2 bases clipped from V and 3 bases from J, the junction kept 7 bases outside the gene matches. CDR3 in amino acids: CATSRSPGQGYTGELFF. The CDR3 nucleotides read TGTGCCACCAGCAGATCTCCGGGACAGGGTTACACCGGGGAGCTGTTTTTT.